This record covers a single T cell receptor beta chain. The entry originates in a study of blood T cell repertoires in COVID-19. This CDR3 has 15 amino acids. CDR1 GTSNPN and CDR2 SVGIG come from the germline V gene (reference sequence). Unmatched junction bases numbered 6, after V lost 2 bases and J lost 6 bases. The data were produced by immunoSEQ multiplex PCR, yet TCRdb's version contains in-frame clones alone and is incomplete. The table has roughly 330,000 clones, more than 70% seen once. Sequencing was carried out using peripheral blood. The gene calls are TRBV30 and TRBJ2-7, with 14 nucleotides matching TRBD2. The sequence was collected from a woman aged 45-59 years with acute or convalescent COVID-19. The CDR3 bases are TGTGCCTGGAGTCCTGGACTAGCGGGAGGCGGCGAGCAGTACTTC. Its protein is CAWSPGLAGGGEQYF.